Presented here are 20 T cell receptor beta chains from one specimen sequenced in a study of pediatric ulcerative colitis. Libraries were prepared by immunoSEQ multiplex PCR; TCRdb keeps only in-frame clonotypes and omits some of them. The table shows 30,000 to 40,000 clones, with around 80% occurring only once. During colonoscopy, one to two rectal pinch biopsies were collected. The sample consisted of gut tissue. The receptors come from a boy younger than 18 with mild ulcerative colitis.

The chain couples TRBV25-1 to TRBJ2-2; D may be TRBD1 (6 bases). CDR3 length: 14 amino acids. Looked up from germline, CDR1 is MGHDK and CDR2 is SYGVNS. Trimming stripped 3 bases from V and 1 base from J, with 6 bases between. The CDR3 region is CASSDRGNTGELFF. The CDR3 nucleotides read TGTGCCAGCAGTGACAGGGGGAACACCGGGGAGCTGTTTTTT.

The chain links TRBV29-1 to TRBJ1-2; D uncertain. V was clipped by 6 bases and J by 6 bases, with 17 bases between them. The CDR3 covers 13 residues. Germline CDR1 is SQVTM and CDR2 is ANQGSEA. In DNA form, the CDR3 reads TGCAGCGTCCTGGCCAGTCCTTTTGATGGCTACACCTTC. It codes for CSVLASPFDGYTF.

The chain joins TRBV7-9 to TRBJ1-4; D is perhaps TRBD1 (5 bases). From germline, CDR1 is SEHNR and CDR2 FQNEAQ (reference sequence). V lost 4 bases to trimming and J lost 5 bases, with 14 bases between them. There are 15 residues in the CDR3. CDR3 sequence reads: CASSSRSGLNEKLFF. CDR3 sequence (DNA): TGTGCCAGCAGCTCTCGGTCGGGACTAAATGAAAAACTGTTTTTT.

This clone has just a few counts. This chain connects TRBV2 to TRBJ1-6; D unclear. CDR1 is SNHLY and CDR2 is FYNNEI in the germline V gene. With 6 bases removed from V and 1 base from J, the gap between germline ends came to 13 bases. The CDR3 extends over 16 amino acids. The CDR3 spells CASRDLDGSYNSPLHF. Written as DNA, the CDR3 is TGTGCCAGCAGGGACTTGGACGGGTCCTATAATTCACCCCTCCACTTT.

This chain connects TRBV5-6 to TRBJ2-7; 10 nucleotides match TRBD2. Germline lookup yields CDR1 SGHDT and CDR2 YYEEEE. The CDR3 is 17 amino acids. The V and J ends lost 4 bases and 6 bases, in that order; junction bases with no gene match: 16. CDR3 in DNA: TGTGCCAGCAGCCGGATAATATGGACTAGCGGACTTAGCGAGCAGTACTTC. Protein sequence: CASSRIIWTSGLSEQYF.

The rearrangement uses TRBV27 and TRBJ1-6; TRBD1 aligns across 9 bases. V shed 5 bases, J shed 9 bases, and the junction held 8 bases outside the gene matches. Germline V gene data show CDR1 as MNHEY and CDR2 as SMNVEV (reference sequence). The CDR3 extends over 15 amino acids. In DNA form, the CDR3 reads TGTGCCAGCAGTCTAACAGGGGGCAGAAGTTCACCCCTCCACTTT. As protein: CASSLTGGRSSPLHF.

This chain links TRBV6-5 with TRBJ1-2, with TRBD1 matching 7 bases. Germline V lookup: CDR1 MNHEY, CDR2 SVGAGI. This CDR3 has 14 residues. Unmatched junction bases numbered 8, after V lost 2 bases and J lost 8 bases. CDR3 in amino acids: CASSYLTGEGGYTF. DNA for the CDR3: TGTGCCAGCAGTTACCTAACAGGGGAGGGGGGCTACACCTTC.

The chain couples TRBV5-1 to TRBJ1-2; 7 bases fit TRBD1. This CDR3 contains 18 residues. Per the germline V gene, CDR1 is SGHRS and CDR2 is YFSETQ. V was clipped by 1 base and J by 3 bases; unmatched bases: 15. The chain's CDR3 is CASSLIAGGALTHYGYTF. CDR3 coding DNA: TGCGCCAGCAGCTTGATTGCAGGGGGAGCTTTGACACACTATGGCTACACCTTC.

The CDR3 is CASSIDRYEAFF. DNA for the CDR3: TGTGCCAGTAGTATCGACAGATATGAAGCTTTCTTT. This sequence joins TRBV19 and TRBJ1-1; D perhaps matches TRBD1 (5 bases). With 3 bases removed from V and 7 bases from J, the gap between germline ends came to 9 bases. This CDR3 is built from 12 residues. In germline, CDR1 is LNHDA, CDR2 SQIVND (reference sequence).

CDR3 sequence: CASREAGTANAGYTF. In DNA, the CDR3 is TGTGCCAGCAGGGAGGCCGGGACAGCGAACGCTGGCTACACCTTC. This chain connects TRBV2 to TRBJ1-2; 7 bases are shared with TRBD1. V lost 6 bases, J lost 7 bases, and 14 bases stayed unmatched. Germline CDR1 is SNHLY and CDR2 is FYNNEI. CDR3 size: 15 residues.

The rearrangement joins TRBV6-6 to TRBJ1-2; 7 bases align to TRBD1. The germline V gene has CDR1 MNHNY and CDR2 SVGAGI (reference sequence). The J segment lost 7 bases and the V segment lost 4 bases, leaving 9 bases of the junction unmatched. The CDR3 runs 14 residues. CDR3 in amino acids: CASSSQGIPIGYTF. The CDR3 DNA follows: TGTGCCAGCAGTTCACAGGGGATCCCTATTGGCTACACCTTC.

The chain carries TRBV11-2 and TRBJ2-3; D possibly corresponds to TRBD1 (6 bases). Trimming took 5 bases from V and 0 from J, leaving 18 bases between them. The CDR3 consists of 17 residues. Germline V gene sequence: CDR1 SGHAT, CDR2 FQNNGV. DNA of the CDR3: TGTGCCAGCAGCCCTCTGGGGCTGGGGGCTAGCACAGATACGCAGTATTTT. Protein product: CASSPLGLGASTDTQYF.

The chain recombines TRBV5-4 with TRBJ2-3; 10 bases are a match to TRBD2. The CDR3 totals 15 residues. V shed 0 bases, J shed 6 bases, and the junction held 4 bases outside the gene matches. CDR1 SGHNT and CDR2 YYREEE come from the germline V gene (reference sequence). CDR3 DNA: TGTGCCAGCAGCTTGGGACTAGCGGGTGCGGATACGCAGTATTTT. Translating it yields CASSLGLAGADTQYF.

V gene TRBV6-6 combines with J gene TRBJ1-1, with D maybe TRBD1 (5 bases). The CDR3 is 14 residues long. The germline gives CDR1 MNHNY, CDR2 SVGAGI (reference sequence). V lost 5 bases and J 11 bases, leaving 21 bases between the germline ends. Here the CDR3 reads CASSPAGRMGGAFF. CDR3 DNA sequence: TGTGCCAGCAGTCCCGCGGGACGGATGGGGGGGGCTTTCTTT.

The chain has TRBV7-2 and TRBJ1-2; 10 bases fit TRBD1. The V and J ends lost 5 bases and 3 bases, in that order; junction bases with no gene match: 6. The germline CDR1 and CDR2 sequences are SGHTA and FQGNSA. The CDR3 is 15 amino acids. The CDR3 DNA sequence: TGTGCCAGCAGCCTACAGACAGGGGGCGACTATGGCTACACCTTC. Translating gives CASSLQTGGDYGYTF. Full variable domain (missing parts from reference TRBV7-2 and TRBJ1-2): GAGVSQSPSNKVTEKGKDVELRCDPISGHTALYWYRQSLGQGLEFLIYFQGNSAPDKSGLPSDRFSAERTGGSVSTLTIQRTQQEDSAVYLCASSLQTGGDYGYTFGSGTRLTVV.

This chain links TRBV5-1 with TRBJ1-1; 7 positions match TRBD1. Germline CDR1 SGHRS, CDR2 YFSETQ. V shed 4 bases, J shed 1 base, and the junction held 4 bases outside the gene matches. This CDR3 contains 14 residues. CDR3 loop: CASSRWTGNTEAFF. CDR3 DNA: TGCGCCAGCAGCCGATGGACAGGGAACACTGAAGCTTTCTTT.

V usage is TRBV4-1 and J usage is TRBJ2-3, with 15 bases identical to TRBD2. The V gene end was trimmed by 5 bases and the J gene end by 6 bases; junction bases not matched to a gene: 6. The CDR3 totals 16 residues. Germline assignment: CDR1 MGHRA and CDR2 YSYEKL. DNA for the CDR3: TGCGCCAGCAGCAGGACTAGCGGGGGGGCAGAGGATACGCAGTATTTT. Its translation: CASSRTSGGAEDTQYF.

V gene TRBV4-2 combines with J gene TRBJ1-3, with D unclear. Trimming took off 0 bases at V and 6 bases at J, with 6 bases between the two ends. Germline CDR1 and CDR2: LGHNA and YNFKEQ. The CDR3 runs to 13 residues. In DNA form, the CDR3 reads TGTGCCAGCAGCCAAGATTATCCAAACACCATATATTTT. Translation: CASSQDYPNTIYF.

This chain uses TRBV5-1 with TRBJ2-5; a weak D match, TRBD2 (6 bases). V was pared by 4 bases and J by 7 bases, with 14 bases between. Germline CDR1 SGHRS, CDR2 YFSETQ. The CDR3 covers 13 residues. The CDR3 spells CASSVSGRTTQYF. CDR3 sequence (DNA): TGCGCCAGCAGCGTAAGTGGGAGGACGACCCAGTACTTC.

This sequence joins TRBV5-6 and TRBJ2-2, with D maybe TRBD1 (6 bases). Germline CDR1 is SGHDT and CDR2 is YYEEEE. The CDR3 covers 15 residues. The ends were cut back, 0 bases at V and 5 bases at J, with 11 bases in the middle. For the CDR3, the DNA is TGTGCCAGCAGCTTGGTACAGGGAAGAACCGGGGAGCTGTTTTTT. It encodes CASSLVQGRTGELFF.